Below are 26 T cell receptor beta chains sequenced from a single sample in a study of vaccination and CD4 T cells after COVID-19. Cultured CD4+ T cell DNA underwent sequencing with the Oncomine TCR Beta short-read assay. TCRdb recomputed calls from the PCR reads with MiXCR, one row per CDR3 protein. The profile covers roughly 12,000 distinct CDR3 sequences, with 55% to 70% appearing a single time and 7.1% taken by the ten largest. Treatment meaning: approximately nine-day PBMC culture with coronavirus spike peptide pools or control peptides (ViraFEST assay). The antigens these receptors bind are not known. Sequenced material: CD4+ T cells from blood, cultured in vitro, taken before SARS-CoV-2 vaccination. These receptor sequences come from a human donor who had recovered from COVID-19.

The V and J genes are TRBV28 and TRBJ1-5, with D possibly being TRBD1 (5 bases). The germline CDR1 and CDR2 sequences are MDHEN and SYDVKM. V dropped 4 bases and J dropped 5 bases, with 15 bases sitting between them. This CDR3 is 15 amino acids long. In DNA form, the CDR3 reads TGTGCCAGCAGTTCGGGACTCACGTACGATCAGCCCCAGCATTTT. This gives the protein CASSSGLTYDQPQHF.

The CDR3 is CASSVGTGIINTEAFF. CDR3 bases: TGTGCCAGCAGTGTCGGGACAGGAATTATAAACACTGAAGCTTTCTTT. The rearrangement links TRBV28 to TRBJ1-1; TRBD1 matches at 8 bases. V shed 5 bases, J shed 2 bases, and the junction held 10 bases outside the gene matches. CDR1 is MDHEN and CDR2 is SYDVKM in the germline V gene. The CDR3 extends over 16 amino acids.

This clonotype was counted a few times. The rearrangement uses TRBV28 and TRBJ2-5; D is possibly TRBD2 (6 bases). The CDR3 consists of 14 residues. V gave up 3 bases and J gave up 13 bases, with 21 bases separating them. Germline lookup yields CDR1 MDHEN and CDR2 SYDVKM. CDR3 nucleotide sequence: TGTGCCAGCAGTTTCCGGACCGGGGAGGCCTTCGGGTACTTC. As protein: CASSFRTGEAFGYF.

This sequence joins TRBV4-1 and TRBJ1-5; D call uncertain. The CDR3 is made up of 13 amino acids. The V gene's germline CDR1 is MGHRA and CDR2 YSYEKL. V was clipped by 3 bases and J by 5 bases, with 8 bases between them. CDR3: CASSQTRDQPQHF. CDR3 coding DNA: TGCGCCAGCAGCCAGACGCGGGATCAGCCCCAGCATTTT.

The genes are TRBV6-1 and TRBJ1-2; D is uncertain. The CDR3 has 13 amino acids. CDR1 and CDR2 from the germline V gene are MNHNS and SASEGT. Trimming stripped 5 bases from V and 3 bases from J, with 10 bases between. This CDR3 is CASSRHPDYGYTF. CDR3 bases: TGTGCCAGCAGTCGCCACCCCGACTATGGCTACACCTTC.

In this sample, this clonotype turned up once. The chain recombines TRBV12-3 or TRBV12-4 with TRBJ2-1; 13 nucleotides agree with TRBD2. CDR3 length: 20 amino acids. Unmatched junction bases numbered 14, after V lost 3 bases and J lost 3 bases. CDR3 region: CASSFSARRGLAGFYNEQFF. The DNA for the CDR3 is TGTGCCAGCAGTTTTTCGGCCAGGAGGGGACTAGCGGGATTCTACAATGAGCAGTTCTTC.

This chain joins TRBV6-1 and TRBJ1-2; TRBD1 matches at 9 bases. After removal of 4 bases from V and 2 bases from J, the junction contained 8 bases not matched to a gene. The length of the CDR3 is 16 residues. CDR1 and CDR2 from the germline V gene are MNHNS and SASEGT. In DNA form, the CDR3 reads TGTGCCAGCAGTGGCACAGGGGGCGCGGTGAACTATGGCTACACCTTC. This gives the protein CASSGTGGAVNYGYTF.

The V gene is TRBV7-9, the J gene TRBJ2-5; possibly TRBD1 for D (6 bases). This CDR3 is 18 amino acids long. Deletions cut 4 bases from V and 1 base from J, with 22 bases between. In germline, CDR1 is SEHNR, CDR2 FQNEAQ (reference sequence). The CDR3 here is CASSSARGGVWGQETQYF. CDR3 DNA: TGTGCCAGCAGCTCCGCTCGAGGGGGAGTGTGGGGCCAAGAGACCCAGTACTTC.

This clonotype was detected once. The chain uses TRBV10-3 and TRBJ1-1; no clear D. Germline lookup yields CDR1 ENHRY and CDR2 SYGVKD. V lost 3 bases to trimming and J lost 3 bases, with 8 bases between them. The CDR3 is 13 residues long. The CDR3 reads CAISELWDTEAFF. DNA of the CDR3: TGTGCCATCAGTGAATTGTGGGACACTGAAGCTTTCTTT.

This clonotype was seen once. The chain joins TRBV20-1 to TRBJ2-3; 10 nucleotides match TRBD2. Trimming cost V 3 bases and J 2 bases; bases outside gene matches: 5. CDR3 length: 15 amino acids. CDR1 is DFQATT, CDR2 SNEGSKA, per germline (reference sequence). The CDR3 DNA reads TGCAGTGCTAGGCCTAGCGGGAGCCCCACAGATACGCAGTATTTT. This encodes CSARPSGSPTDTQYF.

The chain joins TRBV6-5 to TRBJ2-2; the match to TRBD1 covers 8 bases. J gave up 6 bases and V 1 base, and 4 bases lay outside the gene matches. Germline CDR1 MNHEY, CDR2 SVGAGI. CDR3 length: 15 residues. For the CDR3, the DNA is TGTGCCAGCAGTTACTGGACAGGGCGGGCCGGGGAGCTGTTTTTT. It is translated as CASSYWTGRAGELFF.

The chain carries TRBV27 and TRBJ2-3, with 9 bases that match TRBD1. Germline CDR1 is MNHEY and CDR2 is SMNVEV (reference sequence). This CDR3 has 18 amino acids. J gave up 1 base and V 7 bases, and 15 bases lay outside the gene matches. CDR3 loop: CASILIRGQGLGTDTQYF. The CDR3 DNA reads TGTGCCAGCATCCTAATAAGGGGACAGGGTTTGGGCACAGATACGCAGTATTTT.

This clonotype was seen a few times. This chain joins TRBV12-3 or TRBV12-4 and TRBJ1-5; the D gene is possibly TRBD1 (5 bases). The CDR3 covers 13 residues. V was trimmed by 7 bases and J by 4 bases, leaving 11 bases between them. In DNA, the CDR3 is TGTGCCAGCAAGGGCAGGGCTAATCAGCCCCAGCATTTT. Translated, it gives CASKGRANQPQHF.

This rearrangement joins TRBV10-3 to TRBJ1-2; the D is unclear. The CDR3 contains 12 residues. V was cut by 3 bases and J by 4 bases, with 6 bases left in between. Per the germline V gene, CDR1 is ENHRY and CDR2 is SYGVKD. The CDR3 DNA reads as TGTGCCATCAGTGATGGGTCCTATGGCTACACCTTC. Its translation: CAISDGSYGYTF.

The table lists this clonotype with a count of one. The chain uses TRBV20-1 and TRBJ2-3, with a possible D match to TRBD2 (6 bases). V was trimmed by 6 bases and J by 1 base, leaving 11 bases between them. This CDR3 is 13 amino acids long. Germline CDR1 DFQATT, CDR2 SNEGSKA (reference sequence). CDR3 sequence: CSAGTLRTDTQYF. The CDR3 bases are TGCAGTGCCGGGACTTTGCGCACAGATACGCAGTATTTT.

This chain connects TRBV24-1 to TRBJ2-3, with D possibly TRBD1 on 6 matching bases. From germline, CDR1 is KGHDR and CDR2 SFDVKD. The V end was cut by 5 bases, the J end by 0 bases, with 17 bases between. The CDR3 is 17 residues long. CDR3 DNA: TGTGCCACCAGTGGTAAAACTGGGACACCCAGCACAGATACGCAGTATTTT. This sequence encodes CATSGKTGTPSTDTQYF.

The chain links TRBV10-3 to TRBJ1-5, with D tentatively TRBD1 (5 bases). Germline CDR1 is ENHRY and CDR2 is SYGVKD. This CDR3 has 11 amino acids. The V end was cut by 11 bases, the J end by 1 base, with 6 bases between. The CDR3 DNA sequence: TGTGCCGGGGGAAGCAATCAGCCCCAGCATTTT. The encoded protein is CAGGSNQPQHF.

This clonotype has more than one count but fewer than ten. The chain couples TRBV23-1 to TRBJ2-7; D is ambiguous. TRBV23-1 falls under the ORF class, with uncertain function. This CDR3 has 14 amino acids. Trimming removed 2 bases from V and 4 bases from J, with 12 bases in between. The CDR3 reads CASSQGLIGYEQYF. The CDR3 DNA follows: TGCGCCAGCAGTCAAGGGCTCATTGGATACGAGCAGTACTTC.

V usage is TRBV20-1 and J usage is TRBJ2-3; the D is unclear. The length of the CDR3 is 15 residues. Germline CDR1 and CDR2: DFQATT and SNEGSKA (reference sequence). Trimming pared 0 bases from V and 1 base from J, leaving 11 bases between. The CDR3 DNA reads as TGCAGTGCTAGAGAACAGACGCGCGGCACAGATACGCAGTATTTT. This codes for CSAREQTRGTDTQYF.

This chain joins TRBV20-1 and TRBJ2-4; no firm D call. Trimming stripped 5 bases from V and 6 bases from J, with 11 bases between. Germline CDR1 and CDR2: DFQATT and SNEGSKA (reference sequence). This CDR3 contains 12 residues. CDR3: CSARPLVNIQYF. The CDR3 region has the DNA TGCAGTGCTCGTCCTTTAGTAAACATTCAGTACTTC.

V and J are TRBV27 and TRBJ2-5, with D perhaps TRBD2 (6 bases). The germline V and J ends were trimmed by 1 base and 5 bases, with 14 bases remaining between them. The CDR3 spans 15 residues. Germline CDR1 and CDR2: MNHEY and SMNVEV (reference sequence). The CDR3 protein is CASSLWGGIVETQYF. The CDR3 region has the DNA TGTGCCAGCAGTTTATGGGGCGGGATAGTGGAGACCCAGTACTTC.

The J gene is TRBJ1-1, the V gene TRBV7-2; tentatively, D is TRBD1 (6 bases). V was shortened by 3 bases and J by 6 bases, with 11 bases between the two germline ends. CDR3 length: 13 amino acids. Per germline, CDR1 SGHTA and CDR2 FQGNSA. The CDR3 loop is CASSFAGTSEAFF. The CDR3 region has the DNA TGTGCCAGCAGCTTCGCCGGGACATCTGAAGCTTTCTTT. The entire variable domain, with the rest obtained from reference TRBV7-2 and TRBJ1-1, is as follows: GAGVSQSPSNKVTEKGKDVELRCDPISGHTALYWYRQSLGQGLEFLIYFQGNSAPDKSGLPSDRFSAERTGGSVSTLTIQRTQQEDSAVYLCASSFAGTSEAFFGQGTRLTVV.

The J gene is TRBJ2-2, the V gene TRBV7-9; D ambiguous. Per the germline V gene, CDR1 is SEHNR and CDR2 is FQNEAQ (reference sequence). V gave up 8 bases and J gave up 0 bases, with 10 bases separating them. The length of the CDR3 is 14 residues. CDR3 nucleotides: TGTGCCAGCGATCCTAGGGCGAACACCGGGGAGCTGTTTTTT. It encodes CASDPRANTGELFF. Based on the CDR3 plus reference TRBV7-9 and TRBJ2-2, the full variable domain is DTGVSQNPRHKITKRGQNVTFRCDPISEHNRLYWYRQTLGQGPEFLTYFQNEAQLEKSRLLSDRFSAERPKGSFSTLEIQRTEQGDSAMYLCASDPRANTGELFFGEGSRLTVL.

The chain is built from TRBV7-9 and TRBJ2-1; 10 bases are a match to TRBD2. V lost 6 bases, J lost 7 bases, and 9 bases stayed unmatched. Germline V gene data show CDR1 as SEHNR and CDR2 as FQNEAQ (reference sequence). CDR3 length equals 15 residues. CDR3 region: CASRVLAGEMNEQFF. CDR3 bases: TGTGCCAGCAGGGTGCTAGCGGGAGAGATGAATGAGCAGTTCTTC.

The V call is TRBV5-1, the J call TRBJ1-1; a weak D match, TRBD1 (5 bases). CDR1 is SGHRS and CDR2 is YFSETQ in the germline V gene. The CDR3 sequence is 13 residues long. Trimming left V 3 bases short and J 7 bases short, with 13 bases between. The chain's CDR3 is CASSSIPDSEAFF. The CDR3 DNA reads TGCGCCAGCAGCTCCATCCCCGACAGTGAAGCTTTCTTT.

The J gene is TRBJ2-3, the V gene TRBV7-9; D is perhaps TRBD1 (6 bases). Germline V gives CDR1 SEHNR, CDR2 FQNEAQ (reference sequence). Trimming took off 4 bases at V and 2 bases at J, with 13 bases between the two ends. The CDR3 totals 15 residues. The CDR3 is CASSSPRGFTDTQYF. In nucleotides, the CDR3 is TGTGCCAGCAGCTCCCCCAGGGGTTTCACAGATACGCAGTATTTT.